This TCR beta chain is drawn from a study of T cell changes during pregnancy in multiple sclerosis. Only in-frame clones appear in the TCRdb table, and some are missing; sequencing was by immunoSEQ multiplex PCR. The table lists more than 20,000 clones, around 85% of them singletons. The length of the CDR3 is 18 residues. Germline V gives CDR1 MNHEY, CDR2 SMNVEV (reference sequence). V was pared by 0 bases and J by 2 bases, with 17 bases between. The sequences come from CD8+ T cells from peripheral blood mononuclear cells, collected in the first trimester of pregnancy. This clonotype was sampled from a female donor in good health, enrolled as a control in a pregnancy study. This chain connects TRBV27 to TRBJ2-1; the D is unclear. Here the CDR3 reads CASSLSSVLAGAYNEQFF. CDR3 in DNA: TGTGCCAGCAGTTTATCCTCGGTGTTAGCTGGAGCCTACAATGAGCAGTTCTTC.